Listed here are 9 T cell receptor beta chains from one sample, sequenced in a study of CD8 T cells in Susac syndrome. A quantity of about 0.45 to 1 ug RNA underwent reverse transcription using random hexamers. TCRdb itself ran the immunoSEQ multiplex PCR reads through MiXCR, one entry per CDR3 protein. The sample includes 95,000 to 150,000 distinct CDR3 sequences, nearly 96% of them seen just once. Sequenced input: CD4+ T cells from PBMCs. The source is a human donor with Susac syndrome.

The CDR3 here is CSASDGGSYEQYF. The DNA for the CDR3 is TGCAGTGCTAGCGACGGCGGATCCTACGAGCAGTACTTC. The J gene is TRBJ2-7, the V gene TRBV20-1, with D unresolved. Germline V gene data show CDR1 as DFQATT and CDR2 as SNEGSKA (reference sequence). The CDR3 is 13 residues long. V was shortened by 3 bases and J by 1 base, with 10 bases between the two germline ends.

This chain joins TRBV29-1 and TRBJ2-1; D may be TRBD2 (5 bases). This CDR3 has 14 residues. The germline gives CDR1 SQVTM, CDR2 ANQGSEA. V shed 4 bases and J shed 4 bases, with 14 bases lying between them. CDR3 residues: CSVVGSTPYNEQFF. CDR3 sequence (DNA): TGCAGCGTTGTGGGGAGCACCCCTTACAATGAGCAGTTCTTC.

The rearrangement links TRBV2 to TRBJ2-2; possible D gene TRBD2, 5 bases. Per germline, CDR1 SNHLY and CDR2 FYNNEI. V was trimmed by 3 bases and J by 6 bases, leaving 8 bases between them. The CDR3 extends over 13 amino acids. The CDR3 nucleotides are TGTGCCAGCAGTGACGGGGTGGCCGGGGAGCTGTTTTTT. It codes for CASSDGVAGELFF.

The chain combines TRBV6-6 with TRBJ1-5; D unresolved. The CDR3 is 13 amino acids. In germline, CDR1 is MNHNY, CDR2 SVGAGI (reference sequence). V lost 8 bases and J 0 bases, leaving 8 bases between the germline ends. The CDR3 region has the DNA TGTGCCAGCCTCCAGAGTAGCAATCAGCCCCAGCATTTT. This sequence encodes CASLQSSNQPQHF.

Written as DNA, the CDR3 is TGTGCCAGCAGCCAAGGACAGGGGCGAGGGACTGAAGCTTTCTTT. Its translation: CASSQGQGRGTEAFF. V usage is TRBV12-3 or TRBV12-4 and J usage is TRBJ1-1, with 9 nucleotides matching TRBD1. This CDR3 is 15 amino acids long. Trimming cost V 6 bases and J 5 bases; bases outside gene matches: 10.

This clonotype was observed once. The chain links TRBV12-3 or TRBV12-4 to TRBJ2-5; either TRBD1 or TRBD2 may supply D (5 bases each). The CDR3 runs 14 residues. Trimming pared 5 bases from V and 3 bases from J, leaving 13 bases between. CDR3 sequence (DNA): TGTGCCAGCAGTCAAGGGACCCTAAAAGAGACCCAGTACTTC. This codes for CASSQGTLKETQYF.

V usage is TRBV15 and J usage is TRBJ1-4, with 10 bases fitting TRBD1. Germline-derived CDR1 and CDR2 are LNHNV and YYDKDF (reference sequence). The CDR3 has 16 amino acids. V lost 3 bases and J lost 7; bases outside the gene matches: 8. This chain's CDR3 is CATSRMTGGAGEKLFF. The CDR3 DNA follows: TGTGCCACCAGCAGGATGACAGGGGGCGCGGGTGAAAAACTGTTTTTT.

The chain carries TRBV20-1 and TRBJ2-5; the D gene is possibly TRBD2 (6 bases). Germline CDR1 DFQATT, CDR2 SNEGSKA (reference sequence). V lost 6 bases and J 5 bases, leaving 19 bases between the germline ends. This CDR3 spans 14 amino acids. CDR3 residues: CSAARGRPFETQYF. Here the CDR3 DNA reads TGCAGTGCCGCGCGGGGACGGCCTTTCGAGACCCAGTACTTC.

The rearrangement joins TRBV24-1 to TRBJ2-6; 9 nucleotides align to TRBD1. The CDR3 contains 20 residues. Per the germline V gene, CDR1 is KGHDR and CDR2 is SFDVKD. Trimming cost V 5 bases and J 0 bases; bases outside gene matches: 13. CDR3 sequence (DNA): TGTGCCACCAGTGGTAAAGCGGGACAGGGCTTATCCTCTGGGGCCAACGTCCTGACTTTC. Translating it yields CATSGKAGQGLSSGANVLTF.